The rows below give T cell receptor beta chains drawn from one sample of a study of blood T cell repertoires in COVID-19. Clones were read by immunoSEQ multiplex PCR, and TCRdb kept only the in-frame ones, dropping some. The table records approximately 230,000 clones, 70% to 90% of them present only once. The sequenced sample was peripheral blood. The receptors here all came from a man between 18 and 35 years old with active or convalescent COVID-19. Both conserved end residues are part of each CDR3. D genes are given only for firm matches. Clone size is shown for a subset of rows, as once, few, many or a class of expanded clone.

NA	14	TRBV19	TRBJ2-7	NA	TGTGCCAGTAGCCGAGAAAACAGGGACGGCGAGCAGTACTTC	CASSRENRDGEQYF
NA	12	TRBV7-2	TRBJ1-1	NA	TGTGCCAGCAGCCAATTGAGGAATGAAGCTTTCTTT	CASSQLRNEAFF
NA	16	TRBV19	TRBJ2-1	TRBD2	TGTGCCAGTAGTATGTTGGCTAGCGGATTATTCAATGAGCAGTTCTTC	CASSMLASGLFNEQFF
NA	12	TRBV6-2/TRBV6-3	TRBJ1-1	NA	TGTGCCAGCAGCTTAATGAACACTGAAGCTTTCTTT	CASSLMNTEAFF
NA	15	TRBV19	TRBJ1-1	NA	TGTGCCAGTAGGGCGGGGCTTATCTTGGACACTGAAGCTTTCTTT	CASRAGLILDTEAFF
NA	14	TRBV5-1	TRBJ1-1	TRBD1	TGCGCCAGCAGCGTACCTACCCAGGGGGCTGAAGCTTTCTTT	CASSVPTQGAEAFF
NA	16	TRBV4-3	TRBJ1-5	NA	TGCGCCAGCAGCCAAGGTGCAGGTTATAGCAATCAGCCCCAGCATTTT	CASSQGAGYSNQPQHF
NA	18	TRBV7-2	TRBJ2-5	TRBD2	TGTGCCAGCAGCTTAGATTCCCAGCGGGGGCCGATAACAGAGACTCAGTACTTC	CASSLDSQRGPITETQYF
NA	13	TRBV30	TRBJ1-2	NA	TGTGCCTGGATTTCCCAGGGGTCCTATGGCTACACCTTC	CAWISQGSYGYTF
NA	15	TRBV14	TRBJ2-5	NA	TGTGCCAGCAGTGAGGGTAGTTCATACGGGGAGACCCAGTACTTC	CASSEGSSYGETQYF
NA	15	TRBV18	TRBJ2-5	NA	TGTGCCAGCTCCCGCGGGGACGGAGGAGGAGAGACCCAGTACTTC	CASSRGDGGGETQYF
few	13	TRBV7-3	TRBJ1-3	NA	TGTGCCAGCAGTTCCGACAGTGGAAACACCATATATTTT	CASSSDSGNTIYF
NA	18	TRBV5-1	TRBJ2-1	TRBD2	TGCGCCAGCAGCGTACCTCTAGCGGGGGGGCGCTCCTACAATGAGCAGTTCTTC	CASSVPLAGGRSYNEQFF
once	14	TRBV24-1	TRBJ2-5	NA	TGTGCCACCAGTGTCAGTGCATCCCAAGAGACCCAGTACTTC	CATSVSASQETQYF
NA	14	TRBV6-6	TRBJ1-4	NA	TGTGCCAGCAGTCATGACAGTGTCAATGAAAAACTGTTTTTT	CASSHDSVNEKLFF
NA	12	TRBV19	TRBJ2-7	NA	TGTGCCAGTTCCGGGACACCCACGGGGCAGTACTTC	CASSGTPTGQYF
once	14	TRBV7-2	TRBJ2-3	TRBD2	TGTGCCAGCACCGGGGGGGGGTTTGCAGATACGCAGTATTTT	CASTGGGFADTQYF
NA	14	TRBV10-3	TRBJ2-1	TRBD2	TGTGCCATCAGTGAGCGGGGGGGCGGGAATGAGCAGTTCTTC	CAISERGGGNEQFF
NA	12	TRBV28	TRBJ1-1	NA	TGTGCCACCGCGCAGGGGAACACTGAAGCTTTCTTT	CATAQGNTEAFF
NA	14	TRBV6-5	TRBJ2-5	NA	TGTGCCAGCAGTTATAACGGACAGAAAGAGACCCAGTACTTC	CASSYNGQKETQYF
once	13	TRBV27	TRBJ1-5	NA	TGTGCCAGCAGTTTCTCGGGGATGCAGCCCCAGCATTTT	CASSFSGMQPQHF